Below are 5 T cell receptor beta chains sequenced from a single sample in a study of shared clonotypes between healthy human individuals. TCRdb's copy holds only in-frame clones and misses some; the assay was immunoSEQ multiplex PCR. This table has 450,000 to 700,000 clones, around 95% appearing once. Cells designated naive CD8 were CD45RO-negative and were positively selected for CCR7, with terminally differentiated effector memory CD45RA+ cells excluded. Sequencing was carried out using naive CD8+ T cells sorted from blood. Receptors were obtained from a woman aged 25 to 45 in good health.

The chain couples TRBV28 to TRBJ1-1; D is possibly TRBD1 (5 bases). The CDR3 length is 16 residues. The germline V and J ends were trimmed by 7 bases and 1 base, with 19 bases remaining between them. Germline V lookup: CDR1 MDHEN, CDR2 SYDVKM. This CDR3 is CASKFGIQGRNTEAFF. The DNA of the CDR3 is TGTGCCAGCAAATTTGGAATCCAGGGTAGGAACACTGAAGCTTTCTTT.

J is TRBJ2-2 and V is TRBV7-9, with 7 bases fitting TRBD2. Trimming at V came to 5 bases and at J to 6 bases, leaving 9 bases not matched to a gene. This CDR3 comprises 15 residues. CDR1 and CDR2 (germline): SEHNR, FQNEAQ (reference sequence). The CDR3 sequence is CASSGRREYAGELFF. CDR3 nucleotides: TGTGCCAGCAGCGGCCGGCGGGAGTACGCCGGGGAGCTGTTTTTT.

The chain recombines TRBV5-4 with TRBJ2-1, with D possibly TRBD1 on 5 matching bases. The CDR3 is 13 residues long. V was clipped by 0 bases and J by 8 bases, with 9 bases between them. The V gene's germline CDR1 is SGHNT and CDR2 YYREEE (reference sequence). The CDR3 loop is CASSLVTVDEQFF. The CDR3 DNA is TGTGCCAGCAGCTTGGTGACAGTGGATGAGCAGTTCTTC.

The chain joins TRBV25-1 to TRBJ2-1, with TRBD2 identical over 7 bases. Per germline, CDR1 MGHDK and CDR2 SYGVNS. The junction had 5 bases not matched to a gene; V was cut back by 2 bases and J by 4 bases. This CDR3 has 15 amino acids. CDR3 in amino acids: CASSEPGREYNEQFF. In nucleotides, the CDR3 is TGTGCCAGCAGTGAACCGGGGAGGGAGTACAATGAGCAGTTCTTC.

A remark on this clone: Other DNA sequences from this sample encode an identical CDR3 as well. The chain has TRBV9 and TRBJ2-1, with TRBD2 matching over 7 bases. V dropped 0 bases and J dropped 4; count of bases not matched to a gene: 4. The germline V gene encodes CDR1 SGDLS and CDR2 YYNGEE. The CDR3 is 15 amino acids. The CDR3 is CASSVGLAEYNEQFF. Here the CDR3 DNA reads TGTGCCAGCAGCGTAGGGCTAGCGGAATACAATGAGCAGTTCTTC.